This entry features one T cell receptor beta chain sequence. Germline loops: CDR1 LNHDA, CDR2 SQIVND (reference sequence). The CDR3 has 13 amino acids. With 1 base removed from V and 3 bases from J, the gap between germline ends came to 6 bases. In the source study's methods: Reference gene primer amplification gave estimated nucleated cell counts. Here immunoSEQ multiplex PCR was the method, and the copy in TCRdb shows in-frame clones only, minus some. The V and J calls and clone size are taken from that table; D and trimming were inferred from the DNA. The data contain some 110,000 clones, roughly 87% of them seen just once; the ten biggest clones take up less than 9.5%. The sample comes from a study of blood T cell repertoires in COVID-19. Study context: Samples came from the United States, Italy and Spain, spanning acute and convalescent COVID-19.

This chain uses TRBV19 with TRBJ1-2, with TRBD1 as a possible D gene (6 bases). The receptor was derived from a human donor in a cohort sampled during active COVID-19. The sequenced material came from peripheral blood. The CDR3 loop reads CASSIAGDYGYTF. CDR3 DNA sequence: TGTGCCAGTAGTATAGCAGGGGACTATGGCTACACCTTC.